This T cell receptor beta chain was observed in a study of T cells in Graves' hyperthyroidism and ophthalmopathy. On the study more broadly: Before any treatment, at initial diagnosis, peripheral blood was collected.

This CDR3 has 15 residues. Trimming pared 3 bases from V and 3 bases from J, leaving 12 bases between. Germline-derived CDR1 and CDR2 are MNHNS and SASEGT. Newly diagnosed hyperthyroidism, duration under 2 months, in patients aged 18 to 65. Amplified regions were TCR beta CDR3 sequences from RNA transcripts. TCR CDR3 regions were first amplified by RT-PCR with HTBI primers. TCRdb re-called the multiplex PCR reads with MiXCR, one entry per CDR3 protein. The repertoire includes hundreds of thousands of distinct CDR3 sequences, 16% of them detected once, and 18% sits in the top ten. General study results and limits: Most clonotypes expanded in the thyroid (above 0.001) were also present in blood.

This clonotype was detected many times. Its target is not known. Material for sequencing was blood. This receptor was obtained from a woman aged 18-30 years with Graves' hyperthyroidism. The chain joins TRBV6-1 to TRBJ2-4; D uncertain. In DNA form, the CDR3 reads TGTGCCAGCAGTGATCCCAGCGTGGTCAAAAACATTCAGTACTTC. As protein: CASSDPSVVKNIQYF.